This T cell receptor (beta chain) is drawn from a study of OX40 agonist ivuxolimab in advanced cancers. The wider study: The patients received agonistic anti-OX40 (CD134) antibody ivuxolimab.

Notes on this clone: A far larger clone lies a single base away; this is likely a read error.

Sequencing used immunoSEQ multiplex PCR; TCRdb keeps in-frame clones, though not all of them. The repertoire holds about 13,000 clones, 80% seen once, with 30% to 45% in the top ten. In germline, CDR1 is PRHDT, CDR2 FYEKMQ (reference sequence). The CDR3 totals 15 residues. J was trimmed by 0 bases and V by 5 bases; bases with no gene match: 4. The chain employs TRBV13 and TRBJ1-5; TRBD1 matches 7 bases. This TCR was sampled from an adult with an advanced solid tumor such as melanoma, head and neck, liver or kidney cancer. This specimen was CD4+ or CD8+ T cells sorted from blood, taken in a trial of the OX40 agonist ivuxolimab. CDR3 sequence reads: CASSVQGYSNQPQHF. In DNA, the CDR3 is TGTGCCAGCAGCGTACAGGGGTATAGCAATCAGCCCCAGCATTTT. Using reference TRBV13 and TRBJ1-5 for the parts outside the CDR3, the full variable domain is AAGVIQSPRHLIKEKRETATLKCYPIPRHDTVYWYQQGPGQDPQFLISFYEKMQSDKGSIPDRFSAQQFSDYHSELNMSSLELGDSALYFCASSVQGYSNQPQHFGDGTRLSIL.